This TCR beta chain was retrieved from a study of post-analysis software for immune sequencing data. Concerning this clonotype: Its specificity is unknown.

Trimming removed 6 bases from V and 3 bases from J; junction bases left unmatched: 11. Germline V gene sequence: CDR1 MDHEN, CDR2 SYDVKM. CDR3 length equals 15 residues. cDNA libraries for TCR beta contained unique molecular identifiers. TCRdb passed the PCR reads through MiXCR, listing each CDR3 protein once. There are about 620,000 distinct CDR3 sequences in the sample; about 40% occur only once, and 1.5% to 2% lies in the top ten. Study conclusions and caveats: In multiple sclerosis, normalized Chao1 diversity was significantly below that of controls. Comparison of patients with controls showed four or five TRBV segments more frequent in patients, TRBV5-6, TRBV5-1 and TRBV20-1 among them.

The receptor was derived from a girl aged 5 to 17 with multiple sclerosis. The chain employs TRBV28 and TRBJ2-7; TRBD1 matches at 7 bases. Sequencing input: blood. CDR3 bases: TGTGCCAGCAGCCCATCGGGGACAGCTCTCTACGAGCAGTACTTC. It specifies CASSPSGTALYEQYF.